This record covers a single T cell receptor (beta chain). Its antigen remains unknown. These data are taken from a study of cytomegalovirus exposure and HLA in healthy donors. At the level of the study: An analysis done earlier identified about 100 million unique TCR beta sequences from about 179 million T cells. Findings and caveats of the study: Excluded were some V segments that proved indistinguishable, including TRBV6-2 and TRBV6-3. Common viral pathogens seemed to be connected with several of the most significant clusters, according to a later analysis.

This PCR relied on a set of 60 Vbeta primers and 13 Jbeta primers. TCRdb keeps only in-frame clones here, not all; method: immunoSEQ multiplex PCR. The sample lists about 200,000 clones; roughly 80% were seen once. The V gene's germline CDR1 is ENHRY and CDR2 SYGVKD. Trimming shortened V by 4 bases and J by 6 bases, and 12 bases separated the two germline ends. The CDR3 runs to 14 residues. This receptor was taken from a man aged 45-65 years in good health and CMV-seronegative. Sequenced input: PBMCs. The V gene is TRBV10-3, the J gene TRBJ2-2, with D possibly being TRBD1 (6 bases). Here the CDR3 DNA reads TGTGCCATCAGTGCTACAGGGAGTGCCGGGGAGCTGTTTTTT. This encodes CAISATGSAGELFF.